The 4 T cell receptor beta chains reported below all come from one sample, sequenced in a study of blood T cells in healthy people across ages. With a J-beta primer mix and a sample-barcoded 5' primer, a second PCR ran about 7 to 12 cycles. TCRdb used MiXCR to reprocess the 5' RACE reads, holding one entry per CDR3 protein. The sample contains about 1.1 million distinct CDR3 sequences, around two fifths of which appear only once. Sequencing was done on a sample of blood. The receptor set was obtained from a man younger than 30 in good health.

V and J are TRBV6-2 or TRBV6-3 and TRBJ1-1, with D possibly matching TRBD1 (6 bases). This CDR3 region has 12 residues. Germline V gene lookup returns CDR1 MNHEY and CDR2 SVGEGT. Between the trimmed V and J ends, which lost 7 bases and 11 bases, there was a span of 17 bases. The CDR3 is CASTPSGGRAFF. Written as DNA, the CDR3 is TGTGCCAGCACCCCTTCGGGGGGCAGGGCTTTCTTT.

Only a few counts were recorded for this clonotype. The rearrangement joins TRBV20-1 to TRBJ2-5, with 7 bases aligning to TRBD2. The CDR3 is 17 residues long. V lost 5 bases and J lost 11; bases outside the gene matches: 26. Germline lookup yields CDR1 DFQATT and CDR2 SNEGSKA (reference sequence). CDR3 in DNA: TGCAGTGCTGGACGGCGTACCGGGACTACCCTGTACAATGAGCAGTACTTC. It is translated as CSAGRRTGTTLYNEQYF.

V gene TRBV12-3 or TRBV12-4 combines with J gene TRBJ1-2; a weak D match, TRBD1 (5 bases). Deletions cut 0 bases from V and 5 bases from J, with 10 bases between. The CDR3 runs 14 residues. CDR3 region: CASSLAEGAYGYTF. CDR3 sequence (DNA): TGTGCCAGCAGTTTAGCCGAAGGGGCATATGGCTACACCTTC.

This clonotype was counted a few times. This CDR3 is CSAGRGDYGYTF. The CDR3 coding sequence is TGCAGTGCGGGCAGGGGAGACTATGGCTACACCTTC. The chain recombines TRBV20-1 with TRBJ1-2; possibly TRBD1 for D (6 bases). Between the trimmed V and J ends, which lost 6 bases and 3 bases, there was a span of 11 bases. The germline CDR1 and CDR2 sequences are DFQATT and SNEGSKA (reference sequence). This CDR3 is built from 12 residues.